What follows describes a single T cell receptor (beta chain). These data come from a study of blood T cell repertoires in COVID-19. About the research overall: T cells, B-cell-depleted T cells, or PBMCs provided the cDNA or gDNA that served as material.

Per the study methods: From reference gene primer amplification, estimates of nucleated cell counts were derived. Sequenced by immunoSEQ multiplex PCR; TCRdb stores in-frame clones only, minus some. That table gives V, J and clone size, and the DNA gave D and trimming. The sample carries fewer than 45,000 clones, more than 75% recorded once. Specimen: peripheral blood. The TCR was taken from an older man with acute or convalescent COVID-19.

CDR3 nucleotide sequence: TGTGCCAGCAGTGAGCCGGGAAGCGTCTATGGCTACACCTTC. As protein: CASSEPGSVYGYTF. The chain carries TRBV25-1 and TRBJ1-2; D ambiguous. Germline CDR1 is MGHDK and CDR2 is SYGVNS. This CDR3 has 14 amino acids. Trimming stripped 3 bases from V and 4 bases from J, with 12 bases between.